Following are 8 T cell receptor beta chains from one sample sequenced in a study of blood T cell repertoires in COVID-19. Clones were read by immunoSEQ multiplex PCR, and TCRdb kept only the in-frame ones, dropping some. The sample has about 480,000 clones, roughly nine tenths seen once. The sample consisted of PBMCs or T cells enriched from blood (not recorded which). These receptors all come from an older woman who had recovered from COVID-19.

Note on this clone: The same CDR3 can be traced to other DNA sequences in this sample. The chain employs TRBV18 and TRBJ1-4; 8 positions match TRBD1. V lost 3 bases, J lost 8 bases, and 5 bases stayed unmatched. This CDR3 is built from 14 residues. Germline assignment: CDR1 KGHSH and CDR2 LQKENI. DNA of the CDR3: TGTGCCAGCTCACCTGGGACAGGTGAGGAAAAACTGTTTTTT. Translation gives CASSPGTGEEKLFF.

The chain links TRBV7-2 to TRBJ2-1; 8 nucleotides align to TRBD1. Unmatched junction bases numbered 5, after V lost 1 base and J lost 0 bases. In germline, CDR1 is SGHTA, CDR2 FQGNSA. The CDR3 runs 17 residues. The DNA for the CDR3 is TGTGCCAGCAGCTTAGAGGGGGACAGGAGCTCCTACAATGAGCAGTTCTTC. This sequence encodes CASSLEGDRSSYNEQFF. The full variable domain, rest sourced from reference TRBV7-2 and TRBJ2-1, is GAGVSQSPSNKVTEKGKDVELRCDPISGHTALYWYRQSLGQGLEFLIYFQGNSAPDKSGLPSDRFSAERTGGSVSTLTIQRTQQEDSAVYLCASSLEGDRSSYNEQFFGPGTRLTVL.

V usage is TRBV10-3 and J usage is TRBJ1-1; TRBD1 is a possible D gene (6 bases). Trimming cost V 6 bases and J 3 bases, with 11 bases left between them. In germline, CDR1 is ENHRY, CDR2 SYGVKD. This CDR3 is built from 13 residues. The CDR3, as DNA: TGTGCCATCAGCGAAGGGACACACACTGAAGCTTTCTTT. As protein: CAISEGTHTEAFF.

The gene calls are TRBV5-4 and TRBJ1-5; D remains unclear. The ends were cut back, 1 base at V and 3 bases at J, with 11 bases in the middle. The CDR3 has 15 residues. Per germline, CDR1 SGHNT and CDR2 YYREEE (reference sequence). The CDR3: CASSLRGLNNQPQHF. CDR3 DNA sequence: TGTGCCAGCAGCTTGCGAGGGCTTAACAATCAGCCCCAGCATTTT. The full variable domain, in which reference TRBV5-4 and TRBJ1-5 provide the parts outside the CDR3, is ETGVTQSPTHLIKTRGQQVTLRCSSQSGHNTVSWYQQALGQGPQFIFQYYREEENGRGNFPPRFSGLQFPNYSSELNVNALELDDSALYLCASSLRGLNNQPQHFGDGTRLSIL.

Of note for this clone: The sample has other DNA sequences that encode this CDR3 too. The rearrangement links TRBV2 to TRBJ2-2; D is ambiguous. Germline V gene lookup returns CDR1 SNHLY and CDR2 FYNNEI. CDR3 size: 11 residues. V lost 6 bases, J lost 5 bases, and 4 bases lay in between. CDR3 sequence: CASSLTGELFF. The CDR3, as DNA: TGTGCCAGCAGCCTAACCGGGGAGCTGTTTTTT.

V gene TRBV24-1 combines with J gene TRBJ2-2; TRBD1 agrees at 8 bases. CDR1 is KGHDR and CDR2 is SFDVKD in the germline V gene. The CDR3 is 16 amino acids. The V gene end was trimmed by 3 bases and the J gene end by 6 bases; junction bases not matched to a gene: 8. Written as DNA, the CDR3 is TGTGCCACCAGTGATCCCGGACAGGGCCCCGCCGGGGAGCTGTTTTTT. Amino acids: CATSDPGQGPAGELFF.

V usage is TRBV4-2 and J usage is TRBJ1-3, with a tentative D call TRBD1 (6 bases). The V and J ends lost 0 bases and 0 bases respectively, with 12 bases between them. The germline CDR1 and CDR2 sequences are LGHNA and YNFKEQ. CDR3 length: 17 residues. CDR3 amino acids: CASSQDGTRNSGNTIYF. The CDR3, as DNA: TGTGCCAGCAGCCAAGATGGGACAAGGAACTCTGGAAACACCATATATTTT.

The CDR3: CASSLAQYYGYTF. CDR3 bases: TGTGCCAGCTCCCTAGCACAATACTATGGCTACACCTTC. The chain employs TRBV18 and TRBJ1-2; D is unclear. The CDR3 spans 13 residues. Germline V gene data show CDR1 as KGHSH and CDR2 as LQKENI. V was shortened by 6 bases and J by 3 bases, with 11 bases between the two germline ends.